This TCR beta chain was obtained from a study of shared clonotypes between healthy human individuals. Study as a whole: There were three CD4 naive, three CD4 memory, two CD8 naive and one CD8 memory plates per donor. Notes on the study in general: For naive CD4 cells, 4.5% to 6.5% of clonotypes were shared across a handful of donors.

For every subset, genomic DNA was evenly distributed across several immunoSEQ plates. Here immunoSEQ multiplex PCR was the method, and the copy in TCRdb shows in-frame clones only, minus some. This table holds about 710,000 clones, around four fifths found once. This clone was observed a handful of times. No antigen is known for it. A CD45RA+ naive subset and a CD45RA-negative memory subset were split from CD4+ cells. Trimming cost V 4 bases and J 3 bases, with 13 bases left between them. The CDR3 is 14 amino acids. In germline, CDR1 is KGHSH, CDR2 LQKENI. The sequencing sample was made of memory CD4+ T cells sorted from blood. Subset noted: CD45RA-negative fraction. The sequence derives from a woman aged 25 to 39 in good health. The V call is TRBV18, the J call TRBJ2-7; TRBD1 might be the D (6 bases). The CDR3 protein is CASSLTGSYYEQYF. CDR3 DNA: TGTGCCAGCTCACTTACAGGGTCCTACTACGAGCAGTACTTC.